The sequence of this T cell receptor (beta chain) was determined in a study of blood T cell repertoires in COVID-19. Germline CDR1 and CDR2: SGHRS and YFSETQ. Germline trimming cut 0 bases from V and 5 bases from J; bases unmatched to any gene: 6. The CDR3 contains 16 residues. Sequencing was performed with immunoSEQ multiplex PCR; in TCRdb, only in-frame clones are kept and a portion is missing. Of 300,000 to 400,000 clones listed, approximately 90% were seen once; the top ten hold roughly 1.2%. The receptor was isolated from a woman between 18 and 29 years old who had recovered from COVID-19. This chain joins TRBV5-1 and TRBJ2-1; 9 bases map to TRBD2. The material sequenced was PBMCs or T cells enriched from blood (not recorded which). The CDR3 region has the DNA TGCGCCAGCAGCTTGGTGCCTAGCGGGGCCCACAATGAGCAGTTCTTC. Encoded protein: CASSLVPSGAHNEQFF.